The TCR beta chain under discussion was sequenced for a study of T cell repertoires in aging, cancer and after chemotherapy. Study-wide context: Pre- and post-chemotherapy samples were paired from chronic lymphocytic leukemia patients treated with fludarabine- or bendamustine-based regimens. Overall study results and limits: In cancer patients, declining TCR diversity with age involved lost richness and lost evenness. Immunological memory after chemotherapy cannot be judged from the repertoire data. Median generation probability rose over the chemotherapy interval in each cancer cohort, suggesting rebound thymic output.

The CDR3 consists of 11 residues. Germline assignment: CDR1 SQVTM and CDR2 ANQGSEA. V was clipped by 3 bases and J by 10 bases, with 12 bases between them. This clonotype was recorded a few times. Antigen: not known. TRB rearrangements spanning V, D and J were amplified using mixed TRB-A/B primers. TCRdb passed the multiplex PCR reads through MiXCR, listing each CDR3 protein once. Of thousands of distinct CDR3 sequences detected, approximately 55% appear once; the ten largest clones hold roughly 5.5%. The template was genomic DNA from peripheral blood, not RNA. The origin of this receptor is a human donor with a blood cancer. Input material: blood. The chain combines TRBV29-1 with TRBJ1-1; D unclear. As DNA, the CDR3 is TGCAGCGTTGACCACAACCCGGTAGCTTTCTTT. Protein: CSVDHNPVAFF. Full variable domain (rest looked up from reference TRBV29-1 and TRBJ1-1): SAVISQKPSRDICQRGTSLTIQCQVDSQVTMMFWYRQQPGQSLTLIATANQGSEATYESGFVIDKFPISRPNLTFSTLTVSNMSPEDSSIYLCSVDHNPVAFFGQGTRLTVV.